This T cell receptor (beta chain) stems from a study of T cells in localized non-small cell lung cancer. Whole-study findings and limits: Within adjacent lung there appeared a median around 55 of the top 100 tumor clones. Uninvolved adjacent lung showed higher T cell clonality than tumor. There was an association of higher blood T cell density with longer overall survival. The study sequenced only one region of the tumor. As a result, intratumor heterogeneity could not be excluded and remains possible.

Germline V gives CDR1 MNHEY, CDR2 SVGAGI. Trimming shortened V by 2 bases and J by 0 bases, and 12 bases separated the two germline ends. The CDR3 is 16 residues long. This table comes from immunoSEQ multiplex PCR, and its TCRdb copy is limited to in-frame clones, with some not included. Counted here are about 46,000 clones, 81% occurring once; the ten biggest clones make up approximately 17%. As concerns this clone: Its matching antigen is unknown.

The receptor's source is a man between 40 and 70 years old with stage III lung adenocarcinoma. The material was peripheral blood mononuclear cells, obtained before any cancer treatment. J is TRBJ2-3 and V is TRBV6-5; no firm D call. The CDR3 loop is CASSYGSSRSTDTQYF. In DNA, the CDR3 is TGTGCCAGCAGTTACGGATCCAGCCGGAGCACAGATACGCAGTATTTT.